The TCR beta chain under discussion was sequenced for a study of tumor-infiltrating lymphocytes in primary liver carcinoma. This clonotype was found many times. CDR1 and CDR2 (germline): SGHAT, FQNNGV. The CDR3 contains 16 residues. V lost 2 bases and J lost 2; bases outside the gene matches: 7. Starting from about 0.5 ug of total RNA, TCR beta cDNA was produced with a primer in the constant region. TCR beta libraries came from three nested multiplex PCR rounds using slightly modified ARM-PCR. TRBV1-TRBV30 forward primers and a C-beta reverse primer were used in the first two PCR rounds, which each ran for approximately 11 cycles. TCRdb reanalysed the multiplex PCR reads using MiXCR and keeps one entry per CDR3 protein. The data show approximately 110,000 distinct CDR3 sequences, roughly 69% seen once. Co-extraction yielded RNA and DNA from about 20-30 mg of unsorted bulk tissue.

This receptor was taken from a woman aged 60 to 75 with primary liver carcinoma and hepatitis B virus infection. Sequenced input: liver tumor tissue from sampling region 1. The subset was: tumor region T1, superior pole. The genes are TRBV11-2 and TRBJ2-7; 9 bases match TRBD1. CDR3 region: CASSLRPGQGTYEQYF. The CDR3 DNA sequence: TGTGCCAGCAGCTTACGACCGGGACAGGGAACCTACGAGCAGTACTTC.